The entry that follows covers one T cell receptor beta chain sequence. Its cognate antigen is unknown. Measured with immunoSEQ multiplex PCR; TCRdb has only the in-frame clones, and not every one. The profile shows tens of thousands of clones, over 70% of them singletons. This entry is derived from a study of CD4 T cells in relation to SARS-CoV-2 and coronaviruses. In the study overall: Crossreactive spike epitopes shared across donors were mapped to their HLA restriction.

Overall study results and limits: Crossreactive clones expanded significantly less to SARS-CoV-2 than monoreactive clones.

Germline assignment: CDR1 LGHDT and CDR2 YNNKEL (reference sequence). The CDR3 has 15 residues. V lost 5 bases, J lost 0 bases, and 14 bases lay in between. Sequenced input: memory CD4+ T cells from PBMCs, cultured in vitro. The chain carries TRBV3-1 (or the pseudogene TRBV3-2) and TRBJ2-7; TRBD2 might be the D (6 bases). This receptor was taken from an adult with COVID-19. The CDR3 sequence is CASSLLRGSSYEQYF. CDR3 bases: TGTGCCAGCAGCTTATTGCGGGGAAGCTCCTACGAGCAGTACTTC.